This T cell receptor (beta chain) was documented in a study of breast tumors, draining lymph nodes, adjacent tissues. Samples came from axillary lymph nodes draining the breast cancer. TCRdb recomputed calls from the multiplex PCR reads with MiXCR, one row per CDR3 protein. The repertoire consists of 150,000 or so distinct CDR3 sequences, with 30% to 40% occurring once and the leading ten covering 3.8%. This clonotype showed up just a few times. The antigen is undetermined. A much bigger clone sits one base away, suggesting this may be a read error. Study-level points and caveats: Data fit most tumor T cells coming from lymph node, expanding in tumor. That most tumor T cells come from lymph nodes remained unproven. Tumors had less TCR diversity than lymph nodes, more than nontumor tissue.

Germline V gene lookup returns CDR1 DFQATT and CDR2 SNEGSKA (reference sequence). This CDR3 has 14 amino acids. The source material was axillary lymph node tissue. This chain connects TRBV20-1 to TRBJ2-3; TRBD2 is a possible D gene (6 bases). The sequence came from a female donor with breast cancer. Some clones in this sample may be carry-over from other donors' samples. CDR3 sequence (DNA): TGCAGTGCCGGACCGGGACTGCTCACAGCTACGCAGTATTTT. As protein: CSAGPGLLTATQYF.